The next 12 T cell receptor beta chains were all read from a single sample in a study of blood T cell repertoires in COVID-19 (dated by TCRdb to between 2020 and 2021). Preparation of the library involved the immunoSEQ multiplex PCR assay. TCRdb took over this immuneACCESS table, retaining in-frame rearrangements with V and J assigned. Such tables are incomplete; in checked studies, under half of the missing clones stem from an unresolved V gene, and the remainder is unexplained. Across this sample there are about 37,000 clones, with less than 85% seen only once. Together, the top ten hold around 14% of the sample. The specimen sequenced was peripheral blood. These receptors were obtained from a woman aged 70-85 years with acute or convalescent COVID-19.

The rearrangement uses TRBV7-2 and TRBJ2-4, with a possible D match to TRBD2 (6 bases). V lost 5 bases and J 1 base, leaving 12 bases between the germline ends. The CDR3 spans 15 residues. CDR1 is SGHTA and CDR2 is FQGNSA in the germline V gene. CDR3 nucleotides: TGTGCCAGCAGCATGGAGGGACGGGCCAAAAACATTCAGTACTTC. It specifies CASSMEGRAKNIQYF.

About this clone itself: At one of its ends the junction is not consistent with the germline gene, which may arise from a read error. The V gene is TRBV7-7, the J gene TRBJ2-5; TRBD2 agrees at 10 bases. There are 15 residues in the CDR3. Germline assignment: CDR1 SSHAT and CDR2 FNYEAQ (reference sequence). The CDR3 loop is CASSLGTSATETQYF. In DNA form, the CDR3 reads TGTGCTAGCAGCTTAGGGACTAGCGCAACAGAGACCCAGTACTTC.

The CDR3 sequence is CASSPPTPGSLRYEQYF. In nucleotides, the CDR3 is TGTGCCAGCAGCCCACCCACTCCGGGTTCCCTACGCTACGAGCAGTACTTC. This chain joins TRBV28 and TRBJ2-7, with D unresolved. The CDR3 is 17 residues long. The V and J ends lost 6 bases and 3 bases respectively, with 24 bases between them. Germline CDR1 is MDHEN and CDR2 is SYDVKM.

The chain carries TRBV5-4 and TRBJ1-2; maybe TRBD1 (6 bases). V lost 4 bases, J lost 4 bases, and 17 bases lay in between. Germline CDR1 reads SGHNT; CDR2 reads YYREEE (reference sequence). The CDR3 runs 15 residues. This chain's CDR3 is CASSLGQRISYGYTF. The CDR3 DNA reads TGTGCCAGCAGCCTTGGACAGCGGATTTCCTATGGCTACACCTTC.

V gene TRBV28 combines with J gene TRBJ2-1; TRBD1 matches at 7 bases. V shed 3 bases and J 13 bases; nucleotides not matched to a gene: 6. This CDR3 has 12 residues. Per the germline V gene, CDR1 is MDHEN and CDR2 is SYDVKM. The CDR3 nucleotides are TGTGCCAGCAGTTTTTCGCCAGGGGGTCAGTTCTTC. Encoded protein: CASSFSPGGQFF.

This clone was counted once. The chain carries TRBV6-5 and TRBJ1-1; weak D call: TRBD1 (6 bases). Looked up from germline, CDR1 is MNHEY and CDR2 is SVGAGI. V lost 7 bases and J lost 3, with 12 bases in between. The CDR3 sequence is 13 residues long. CDR3 nucleotides: TGTGCCAGCACTCAGGGGCCCGACACTGAAGCTTTCTTT. It specifies CASTQGPDTEAFF.

The rearrangement uses TRBV29-1 and TRBJ2-5, with no clear D. V was cut by 4 bases and J by 5 bases, with 17 bases left in between. CDR1 is SQVTM and CDR2 is ANQGSEA in the germline V gene. The CDR3 totals 14 residues. The CDR3 region is CSVGSRRVRETQYF. The CDR3 nucleotides are TGCAGCGTTGGGTCCCGCCGGGTTAGGGAGACCCAGTACTTC.

The chain is built from TRBV24-1 and TRBJ2-2; 10 positions agree with TRBD2. Germline V gene sequence: CDR1 KGHDR, CDR2 SFDVKD. CDR3 length: 18 residues. With 3 bases clipped from V and 1 base from J, the junction kept 7 bases outside the gene matches. CDR3 sequence (DNA): TGTGCCACCAGTGATATCCGACTAGCGGGCGAGAACACCGGGGAGCTGTTTTTT. As protein: CATSDIRLAGENTGELFF.

The CDR3 reads CASSPYSSREMNTEAFF. For the CDR3, the DNA is TGTGCCAGCTCACCCTACTCCTCTAGAGAAATGAACACTGAAGCTTTCTTT. The genes are TRBV18 and TRBJ1-1; D is uncertain. V lost 3 bases and J lost 0, with 17 bases in between. CDR1 and CDR2 from the germline V gene are KGHSH and LQKENI. CDR3 size: 17 residues.

The gene calls are TRBV7-9 and TRBJ2-5; D unclear. This CDR3 contains 14 residues. Trimming stripped 1 base from V and 3 bases from J, with 9 bases between. Germline lookup yields CDR1 SEHNR and CDR2 FQNEAQ (reference sequence). CDR3: CASSLEYREETQYF. The DNA of the CDR3 is TGTGCCAGCAGCTTAGAATATCGGGAAGAGACCCAGTACTTC.

The chain uses TRBV27 and TRBJ1-6; weak D call: TRBD1 (5 bases). Germline V gene sequence: CDR1 MNHEY, CDR2 SMNVEV (reference sequence). The CDR3 spans 16 residues. V was clipped by 6 bases and J by 7 bases, with 19 bases between them. For the CDR3, the DNA is TGTGCCAGCAGCCTTATCAGGATTAGGGGAAATTCACCCCTCCACTTT. This codes for CASSLIRIRGNSPLHF.

The J gene is TRBJ2-2, the V gene TRBV10-1, with D perhaps matching TRBD1 (6 bases). Germline V gene lookup returns CDR1 WNHNN and CDR2 SYGVQD (reference sequence). The V and J ends lost 10 bases and 5 bases respectively, with 20 bases between them. The CDR3 sequence is 15 residues long. The CDR3 loop is CATKTYRAITGELFF. In DNA form, the CDR3 reads TGCGCCACCAAGACCTACAGGGCCATTACCGGGGAGCTGTTTTTT.